The rows below give T cell receptor beta chains drawn from one sample of a study of cytotoxic CD8 clonotypes in ibrutinib-treated CLL. The table came from immunoSEQ multiplex PCR; TCRdb's copy has only in-frame clones and leaves some out. The repertoire has some 150,000 clones, about 78% of them found once; the top ten carry 5% to 5.5%. Here the sequenced sample was PBMCs, taken after 24 months of ibrutinib treatment. The receptors were gathered from a human donor with chronic lymphocytic leukemia. Both conserved end residues are part of each CDR3. Each record gives: V gene, D gene, J gene, clone size, CDR3 length, CDR3 protein, CDR3 DNA. The D gene is left open where the match is weak. Expanded clones get a size class; other rows say once, few or many, or leave the size out.

>TRBV27|TRBD1|TRBJ2-3|few|15
CASSPWDRTTDTQYF
TGTGCCAGCAGTCCGTGGGACAGAACCACAGATACGCAGTATTTT
>TRBV9|-|TRBJ2-7|-|14
CASSVGGVSYEQYF
TGTGCCAGCAGCGTAGGGGGAGTCTCCTACGAGCAGTACTTC
>TRBV28|-|TRBJ2-1|-|15
CASSPGTGRRDEQFF
TGTGCCAGCAGCCCTGGGACGGGACGAAGGGATGAGCAGTTCTTC
>TRBV27|-|TRBJ1-1|-|11
CASSLGGRAFF
TGTGCCAGCAGTTTGGGGGGGAGGGCTTTCTTT
>TRBV4-3|-|TRBJ1-2|-|15
CASSQEGTNLYGYTF
TGCGCCAGCAGCCAAGAGGGCACGAACCTCTATGGCTACACCTTC
>TRBV28|TRBD1|TRBJ2-7|-|14
CASTWGGQGYEQYF
TGTGCCAGCACCTGGGGGGGACAGGGCTACGAGCAGTACTTC
>TRBV19|-|TRBJ2-7|-|13
CASSPQISYEQYF
TGTGCCAGTAGCCCACAAATATCCTACGAGCAGTACTTC
>TRBV6-6|-|TRBJ1-2|-|12
CASSPHRDGYTF
TGTGCCAGCAGTCCGCACAGGGATGGCTACACCTTC
>TRBV7-2|TRBD1|TRBJ1-5|-|14
CASSSPTGGQPQHF
TGTGCCAGCAGCTCCCCGACAGGGGGTCAGCCCCAGCATTTT
>TRBV5-6|TRBD1|TRBJ2-3|-|16
CASSLGQGAGTDTQYF
TGTGCCAGCAGCTTAGGACAGGGGGCTGGCACAGATACGCAGTATTTT
>TRBV7-8|TRBD1|TRBJ1-2|many|13
CASRRTGDYGYTF
TGTGCCAGCAGACGCACAGGGGACTATGGCTACACCTTC
>TRBV14|TRBD2|TRBJ2-1|-|15
CASSQIGLAGGEQFF
TGTGCCAGCAGCCAAATCGGGCTAGCGGGAGGTGAGCAGTTCTTC
>TRBV30|-|TRBJ1-2|-|12
CAEYSQRRGYTF
TGTGCTGAGTACAGTCAGCGCCGGGGCTACACCTTC
>TRBV19|-|TRBJ1-1|-|15
CASSIGRRGGTEAFF
TGTGCCAGTAGTATCGGCAGGCGGGGTGGCACTGAAGCTTTCTTT
>TRBV2|-|TRBJ2-5|-|13
CASRDGIGETQYF
TGTGCCAGCCGGGACGGGATTGGGGAGACCCAGTACTTC
>TRBV7-3|-|TRBJ2-3|-|14
CASSLTGSADTQYF
TGTGCCAGCAGCTTAACAGGGTCGGCAGATACGCAGTATTTT
>TRBV30|-|TRBJ2-2|-|14
CAWSWGANTGELFF
TGTGCCTGGAGTTGGGGAGCAAACACCGGGGAGCTGTTTTTT
>TRBV28|-|TRBJ2-7|-|16
CASSSPAGGTTYEQYF
TGTGCCAGCAGTTCCCCCGCCGGGGGCACAACCTACGAGCAGTACTTC
>TRBV19|TRBD1|TRBJ1-2|-|16
CASIPPGQGRFYGYTF
TGTGCCAGTATCCCCCCGGGACAGGGACGATTCTATGGCTACACCTTC
>TRBV11-3|TRBD1|TRBJ2-5|few|15
CASSQGAWAEETQYF
TGTGCCAGCAGCCAGGGGGCGTGGGCAGAAGAGACCCAGTACTTC
>TRBV6-5|TRBD2|TRBJ2-3|-|14
CASTPAGGSDTQYF
TGTGCCAGCACGCCAGCGGGAGGGTCAGATACGCAGTATTTT
>TRBV10-1|-|TRBJ2-2|few|13
CATLGPQTGELFF
TGCGCCACCTTGGGGCCCCAGACCGGGGAGCTGTTTTTT
>TRBV2|-|TRBJ1-2|-|14
CASSVNPLGGGYTF
TGTGCCAGCAGTGTGAACCCCCTGGGGGGAGGCTACACCTTC
>TRBV7-2|-|TRBJ2-7|once|13
CASSLGESYEQYF
TGTGCCAGCAGCTTAGGAGAGTCCTACGAGCAGTACTTC
>TRBV6-5|-|TRBJ2-4|-|14
CASSARGGGNIQYF
TGTGCCAGCAGTGCCCGAGGGGGGGGAAACATTCAGTACTTC
>TRBV20-1|-|TRBJ1-3|-|10
CSASRDTIYF
TGCAGTGCTTCTCGGGACACCATATATTTT
>TRBV18|-|TRBJ1-5|-|13
CASSLAHNQPQHF
TGTGCCAGCTCACTGGCCCACAATCAGCCCCAGCATTTT
>TRBV28|TRBD2|TRBJ2-5|once|13
CASTLGGIETQYF
TGTGCCAGCACCTTGGGGGGGATCGAGACCCAGTACTTC
>TRBV7-3|-|TRBJ1-2|once|13
CASSPDSLYGYTF
TGTGCCAGCAGCCCCGACAGCCTCTATGGCTACACCTTC
>TRBV28|-|TRBJ2-5|-|15
CASSLQGSLQETQYF
TGTGCCAGCAGTTTACAGGGCAGCCTCCAAGAGACCCAGTACTTC
>TRBV11-2|TRBD2|TRBJ2-2|-|17
CASSLVGGSLNTGELFF
TGTGCCAGCAGCTTAGTTGGCGGGAGCCTGAACACCGGGGAGCTGTTTTTT
>TRBV14|-|TRBJ1-2|-|15
CASSQDVTANYGYTF
TGTGCCAGCAGCCAAGATGTCACCGCTAACTATGGCTACACCTTC
>TRBV7-9|-|TRBJ2-3|-|12
CASSTRGDTQYF
TGTGCCAGCAGCACACGCGGTGATACGCAGTATTTT
>TRBV5-4|TRBD1|TRBJ2-7|few|13
CASSLGQGRPQYF
TGTGCCAGCAGCTTGGGACAGGGGAGACCCCAGTACTTC
>TRBV6-5|TRBD1|TRBJ1-2|-|14
CASGGADRFYGYTF
TGTGCCAGCGGCGGGGCGGACAGGTTCTATGGCTACACCTTC
>TRBV7-2|TRBD2|TRBJ2-7|-|15
CASSTTSGGSHEQYF
TGTGCCAGCAGCACCACTAGCGGGGGGTCCCACGAGCAGTACTTC